This TCR beta chain derives from a study of radiotherapy plus CTLA-4 blockade in lung cancer. Study-level findings and limits: Increased serum interferon-beta after radiation also reportedly predicted response strongly. After radiotherapy and ipilimumab, tumor-derived clones expanded in peripheral blood.

The method was immunoSEQ multiplex PCR; TCRdb's version includes in-frame clones alone and lacks a portion of them. The data show 81,000 or so clones, approximately 83% seen once. The V gene's germline CDR1 is SGHRS and CDR2 YFSETQ. The CDR3 loop spans 14 amino acids. The V end lost 5 bases, the J end lost 3 bases, and 13 bases lay between the germline ends. Points on this clone: Antigen unknown.

This sample comprised peripheral blood, obtained from a patient treated with radiotherapy plus ipilimumab. J is TRBJ2-3 and V is TRBV5-1, with D possibly matching TRBD2 (6 bases). This TCR derives from a human donor with non-small cell lung cancer that progressed on radiotherapy plus ipilimumab. DNA of the CDR3: TGCGCCAGCAGTCTCGGGGCGGGGACAGATACGCAGTATTTT. This codes for CASSLGAGTDTQYF.